Sequencing of this T cell receptor beta chain was carried out in a study of shared clonotypes between healthy human individuals. The donors, all of them Caucasian adults, lived in Nashville, Tennessee. The CDR3 is 14 residues long. With V trimmed by 3 bases and J by 3 bases, 5 bases remained unmatched. CDR1 SGHRS and CDR2 YFSETQ come from the germline V gene. The assay was immunoSEQ multiplex PCR, and TCRdb's table has in-frame clones only and misses some. The sample gives around 480,000 clones, over 75% of which show up once; around an eighth is in the top ten. The chain uses TRBV5-1 and TRBJ1-2, with 7 bases fitting TRBD1. This receptor was identified in a middle-aged woman in good health. Some clones in this sample may be carry-over from other donors' samples. Sequencing was carried out using PBMCs. Written as DNA, the CDR3 is TGCGCCAGCAGCTGGACAGGCGGGGACTATGGCTACACCTTC. Its translation: CASSWTGGDYGYTF.